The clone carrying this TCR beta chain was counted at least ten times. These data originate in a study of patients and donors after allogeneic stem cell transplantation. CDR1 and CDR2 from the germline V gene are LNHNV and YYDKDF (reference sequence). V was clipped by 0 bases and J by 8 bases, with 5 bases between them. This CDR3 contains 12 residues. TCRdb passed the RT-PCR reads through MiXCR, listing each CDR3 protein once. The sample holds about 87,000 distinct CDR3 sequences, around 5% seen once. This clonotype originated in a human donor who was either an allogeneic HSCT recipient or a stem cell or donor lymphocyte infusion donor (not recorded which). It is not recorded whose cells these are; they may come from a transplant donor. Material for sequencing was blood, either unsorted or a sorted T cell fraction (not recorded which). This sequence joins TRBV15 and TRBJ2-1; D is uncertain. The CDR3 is CATSRDQHEQFF. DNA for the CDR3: TGTGCCACCAGCAGAGATCAGCATGAGCAGTTCTTC.